Sequencing of this TCR beta chain was carried out in a study of PD-L1 blockade in urothelial cancer. Overall study context: Intravenous atezolizumab, 1,200 mg every 3 weeks, was begun by patients around 2014. Blood samples contained a median about 150,000 T cells. Treatment start was followed by blood analysis at 3 weeks (second dose) and again at 6 weeks.

TCRdb's table, derived via immunoSEQ multiplex PCR, lists solely in-frame clones and lacks some. Of approximately 50,000 clones in the sample, around 84% were seen once. The time point was: pretreatment peripheral blood. Samples were collected from each patient before treatment and during treatment. Each patient gave between 1 and 8 of them in total. This receptor was taken from a man between 70 and 80 years old with urothelial cancer. Specimen: PBMCs, collected around atezolizumab (anti-PD-L1) treatment.

Here the CDR3 DNA reads TGTGCTAGTGGTTTGGTTCAAGCTGGGACTAGCTCCTACAATGAGCAGTTCTTC. This translates into CASGLVQAGTSSYNEQFF. The V and J genes are TRBV12-5 and TRBJ2-1; TRBD2 matches at 8 bases. Germline lookup yields CDR1 LGHNT and CDR2 FRNRAP. The CDR3 spans 18 residues. The J segment lost 0 bases and the V segment lost 0 bases, leaving 7 bases of the junction unmatched.